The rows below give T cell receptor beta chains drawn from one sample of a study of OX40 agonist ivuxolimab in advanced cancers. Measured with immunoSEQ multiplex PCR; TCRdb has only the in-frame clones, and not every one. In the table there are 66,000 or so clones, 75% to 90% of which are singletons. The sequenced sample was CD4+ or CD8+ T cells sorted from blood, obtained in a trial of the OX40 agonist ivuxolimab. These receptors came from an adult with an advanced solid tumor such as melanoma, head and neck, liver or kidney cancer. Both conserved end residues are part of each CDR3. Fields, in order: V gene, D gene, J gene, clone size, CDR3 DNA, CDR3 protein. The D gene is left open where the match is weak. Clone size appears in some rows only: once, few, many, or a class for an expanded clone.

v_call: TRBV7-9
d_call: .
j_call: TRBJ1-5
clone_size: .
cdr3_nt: TGTGCCAGCAGCCTATGGCAGGGGTCCCGACAAAGTCAGCCCCAGCATTTT
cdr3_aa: CASSLWQGSRQSQPQHF

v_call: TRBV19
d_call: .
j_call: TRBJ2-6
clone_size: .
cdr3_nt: TGTGCCAGTACCTCAAGGACAGGGAGGGTCTCTGGGGCCAACGTCCTGACTTTC
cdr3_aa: CASTSRTGRVSGANVLTF

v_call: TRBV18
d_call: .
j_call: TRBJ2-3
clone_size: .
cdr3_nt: TGTGCCAGCTCACCACCTTCCCTCACAGATACGCAGTATTTT
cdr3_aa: CASSPPSLTDTQYF

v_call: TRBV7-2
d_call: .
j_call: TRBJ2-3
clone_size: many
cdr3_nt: TGTGCCAGCAGCCCCGGCACAGATACGCAGTATTTT
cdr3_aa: CASSPGTDTQYF

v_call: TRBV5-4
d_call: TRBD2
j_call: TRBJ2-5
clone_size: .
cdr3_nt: TGTGCCAGCAGCTTGGCGGCTAGCGGGGGTAGGGAGACCCAGTACTTC
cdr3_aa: CASSLAASGGRETQYF

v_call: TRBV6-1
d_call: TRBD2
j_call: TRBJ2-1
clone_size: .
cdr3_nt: TGTGCCACCAAGTTGGGGACTAGCGGGAGCTATGAGCAGTTCTTC
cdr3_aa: CATKLGTSGSYEQFF

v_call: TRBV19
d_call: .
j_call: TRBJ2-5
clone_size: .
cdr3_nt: TGTGCCAGTAGACCGAGGACCCTCCAAGAGACCCAGTACTTC
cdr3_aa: CASRPRTLQETQYF

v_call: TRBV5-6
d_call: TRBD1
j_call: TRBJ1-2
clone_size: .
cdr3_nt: TGTGCCAGCAGCTTGGGGGACAGGGGAGGCTACACCTTC
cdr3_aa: CASSLGDRGGYTF

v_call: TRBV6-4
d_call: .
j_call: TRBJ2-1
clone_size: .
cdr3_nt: TGTGCCAGCAGAACCGAAGCGGGGCCAGGGGCGGAGCAGTTCTTC
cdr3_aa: CASRTEAGPGAEQFF

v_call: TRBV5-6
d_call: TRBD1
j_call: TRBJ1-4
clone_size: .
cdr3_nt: TGTGCCAGCAGCCCATACCACAGGGGGCAAGCTAATGAAAAACTGTTTTTT
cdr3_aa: CASSPYHRGQANEKLFF

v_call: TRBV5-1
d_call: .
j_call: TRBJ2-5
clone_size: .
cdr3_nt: TGCGCCAGCAACCTGGCAGTGGGGCAAGAGACCCAGTACTTC
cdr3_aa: CASNLAVGQETQYF

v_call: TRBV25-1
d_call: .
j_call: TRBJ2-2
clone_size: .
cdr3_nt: TGTGCCAGCAGTTCGGGAAGTTTGAACACCGGGGAGCTGTTTTTT
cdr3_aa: CASSSGSLNTGELFF

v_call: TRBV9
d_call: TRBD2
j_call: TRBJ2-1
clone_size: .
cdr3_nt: TGTGCCAGCAGCGGATGGACTAGCAACAATGAGCAGTTCTTC
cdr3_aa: CASSGWTSNNEQFF

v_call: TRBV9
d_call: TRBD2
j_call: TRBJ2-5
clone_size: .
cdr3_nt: TGTGCCAGCAGCTTCGGGGGAGGGTACGGGGAGACCCAGTACTTC
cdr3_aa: CASSFGGGYGETQYF

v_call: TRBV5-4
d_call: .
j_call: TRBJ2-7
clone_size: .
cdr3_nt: TGTGCCAGCAGGACCGATTTCCGGGACGAGCAGTACTTC
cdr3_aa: CASRTDFRDEQYF

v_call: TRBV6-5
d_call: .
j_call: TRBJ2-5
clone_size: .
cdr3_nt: TGTGCCAGCAGACCCCCAGGGATTCTGGAGACCCAGTACTTC
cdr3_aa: CASRPPGILETQYF

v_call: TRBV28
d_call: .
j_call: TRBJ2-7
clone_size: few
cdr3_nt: TGTGCCAGCAGCTTAAGGGACGAGCAGTACTTC
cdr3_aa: CASSLRDEQYF

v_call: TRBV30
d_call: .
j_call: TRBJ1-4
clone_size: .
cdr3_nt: TGTGCCTGGAGTGCATCAAAGCGCGGAGTAGCGAATGAAAAACTGTTTTTT
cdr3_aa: CAWSASKRGVANEKLFF

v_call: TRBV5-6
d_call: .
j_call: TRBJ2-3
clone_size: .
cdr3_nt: TGTGCCAGCAGCTTGGTCTCGCTCCCAGATACGCAGTATTTT
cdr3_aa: CASSLVSLPDTQYF

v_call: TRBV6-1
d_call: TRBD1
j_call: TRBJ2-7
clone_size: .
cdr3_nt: TGTGCCAGCAGTGATAGGACAGGGGGCGCCTACGAGCAGTACTTC
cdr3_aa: CASSDRTGGAYEQYF

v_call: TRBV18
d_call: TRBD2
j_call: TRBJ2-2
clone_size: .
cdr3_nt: TGTGCCAGCTCACGAACGCTAGCGGGAGATAACGGGGAGCTGTTTTTT
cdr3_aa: CASSRTLAGDNGELFF

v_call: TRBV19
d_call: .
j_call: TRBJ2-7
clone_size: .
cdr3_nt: TGTGCCAGTAGTATGATACCCTCCTACGAGCAGTACTTC
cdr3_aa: CASSMIPSYEQYF

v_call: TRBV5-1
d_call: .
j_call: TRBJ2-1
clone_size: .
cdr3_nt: TGCGCCAGCGGACCGGGACAAGGCTACAATGAGCAGTTCTTC
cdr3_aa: CASGPGQGYNEQFF

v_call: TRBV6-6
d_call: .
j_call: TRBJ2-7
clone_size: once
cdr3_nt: TGTGCCAGCAAAAAAATTTCTTCAGGTGACTACGAGCAGTACTTC
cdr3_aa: CASKKISSGDYEQYF

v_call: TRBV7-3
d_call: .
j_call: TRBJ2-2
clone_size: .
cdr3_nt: TGTGCCAGCAGCCGCACGGGTAACACCGGGGAGCTGTTTTTT
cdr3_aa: CASSRTGNTGELFF

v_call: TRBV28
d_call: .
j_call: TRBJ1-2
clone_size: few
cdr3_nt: TGTGCCAGCAGTTCTAACTATGGCTACACCTTC
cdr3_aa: CASSSNYGYTF

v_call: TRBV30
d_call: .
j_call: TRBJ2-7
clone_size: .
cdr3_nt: TGTGCCTCTTCCGGGACGGCTTCCTACGAGCAGTACTTC
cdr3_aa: CASSGTASYEQYF

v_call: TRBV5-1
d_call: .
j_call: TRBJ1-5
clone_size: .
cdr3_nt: TGCGCCAGCAGCCCGACAGGACTTAGCAATCAGCCCCAGCATTTT
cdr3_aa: CASSPTGLSNQPQHF

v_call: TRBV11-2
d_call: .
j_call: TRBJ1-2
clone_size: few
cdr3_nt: TGTGCCAGCAGCTTAGATCTCCCAGGGCATGGCTACACCTTC
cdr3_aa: CASSLDLPGHGYTF

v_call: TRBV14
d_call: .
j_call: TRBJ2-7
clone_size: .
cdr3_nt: TGTGCCAGCAGCCAAGCAGTAGGCGAAGCATCCTACGAGCAGTACTTC
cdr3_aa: CASSQAVGEASYEQYF